A single sample is the source of the 27 T cell receptor beta chains below, sequenced in a study of CD8 T cells in ankylosing spondylitis. TCRdb reanalysed the 5' RACE reads using MiXCR and keeps one entry per CDR3 protein. The table records about 250,000 distinct CDR3 sequences, roughly 32% of them present only once. Sequenced: blood, either unsorted or a sorted T cell fraction (not recorded which). These receptor sequences come from a male donor with ankylosing spondylitis or in good health (not recorded which).

The chain couples TRBV12-3 or TRBV12-4 to TRBJ2-3; TRBD2 might be the D (7 bases). V lost 6 bases, J lost 2 bases, and 18 bases lay in between. This CDR3 is 16 amino acids long. DNA for the CDR3: TGTGCCAGCAGCCTACTTTGGGGGGGCCTCACAGATACGCAGTATTTT. It translates to CASSLLWGGLTDTQYF.

V and J are TRBV12-3 or TRBV12-4 and TRBJ2-1; 13 bases agree with TRBD2. V was clipped by 5 bases and J by 6 bases; unmatched bases: 4. This CDR3 has 15 residues. CDR3 nucleotide sequence: TGTGCCAGCAGTACGGGACTAGCGGGGTCCAATGAGCAGTTCTTC. Translated, it gives CASSTGLAGSNEQFF.

This clonotype was picked up a small number of times. The genes are TRBV20-1 and TRBJ1-2; tentative D call: TRBD1 (5 bases). CDR1 and CDR2 (germline): DFQATT, SNEGSKA (reference sequence). The CDR3 spans 13 residues. Trimming cost V 6 bases and J 8 bases, with 19 bases left between them. CDR3 amino acids: CSASGPTRGGYTF. CDR3 nucleotides: TGCAGTGCCTCCGGTCCGACCCGGGGGGGCTACACCTTC.

This clonotype was observed a handful of times. The chain joins TRBV12-3 or TRBV12-4 to TRBJ2-1; weak D call: TRBD2 (5 bases). The CDR3 spans 13 residues. V lost 6 bases, J lost 5 bases, and 11 bases lay in between. The CDR3 nucleotides are TGTGCCAGCAGCCGCGGACTGAACAATGAGCAGTTCTTC. Its translation is CASSRGLNNEQFF.

The chain uses TRBV29-1 and TRBJ1-2; weak D call: TRBD1 (5 bases). CDR1 and CDR2 (germline): SQVTM, ANQGSEA. V lost 4 bases to trimming and J lost 7 bases, with 10 bases between them. The length of the CDR3 is 11 residues. The CDR3 DNA follows: TGCAGCGTTGGACGGGGGGGTGGCTACACCTTC. Translating gives CSVGRGGGYTF.

This sequence joins TRBV20-1 and TRBJ2-1; D possibly uses TRBD1 or TRBD2 (5 bases each). Per germline, CDR1 DFQATT and CDR2 SNEGSKA (reference sequence). The germline V and J ends were trimmed by 4 bases and 4 bases, with 14 bases remaining between them. The CDR3 is made up of 14 amino acids. The chain's CDR3 is CSAKDPGRYNEQFF. CDR3 bases: TGCAGTGCTAAAGATCCGGGACGTTACAATGAGCAGTTCTTC.

The sample holds many counts of this clonotype. The rearrangement links TRBV6-1 to TRBJ2-1; D assignment may be TRBD1 or TRBD2 (7 bases each). The germline V gene encodes CDR1 MNHNS and CDR2 SASEGT. This CDR3 comprises 14 residues. Trimming removed 6 bases at V and 7 bases at J, with 16 bases between. The CDR3 loop is CASSEGGGWNEQFF. In nucleotides, the CDR3 is TGTGCCAGCAGCGAGGGAGGGGGCTGGAATGAGCAGTTCTTC.

V is TRBV7-9 and J is TRBJ2-3; D call uncertain. Germline CDR1 SEHNR, CDR2 FQNEAQ (reference sequence). V was shortened by 4 bases and J by 5 bases, with 10 bases between the two germline ends. The CDR3 is 13 amino acids. The CDR3 DNA reads as TGTGCCAGCAGCTCCCGGATGGGAGATACGCAGTATTTT. Its protein is CASSSRMGDTQYF. Full variable domain (rest looked up from reference TRBV7-9 and TRBJ2-3): DTGVSQNPRHKITKRGQNVTFRCDPISEHNRLYWYRQTLGQGPEFLTYFQNEAQLEKSRLLSDRFSAERPKGSFSTLEIQRTEQGDSAMYLCASSSRMGDTQYFGPGTRLTVL.

This chain joins TRBV7-6 and TRBJ2-7; 8 bases map to TRBD2. Germline V lookup: CDR1 SGHVS, CDR2 FNYEAQ. After removal of 0 bases from V and 1 base from J, the junction contained 2 bases not matched to a gene. The length of the CDR3 is 15 residues. CDR3 in amino acids: CASSLASGASYEQYF. In DNA, the CDR3 is TGTGCCAGCAGCTTAGCTAGCGGGGCTTCCTACGAGCAGTACTTC.

CDR3 bases: TGTGCCAGCAGCTTAATTAGGGACGGGCCCCACAATGAGCAGTTCTTC. Its protein product is CASSLIRDGPHNEQFF. This chain connects TRBV11-2 to TRBJ2-1, with D perhaps assigned TRBD1 or TRBD2 (5 bases each). This CDR3 region has 16 residues. Looked up from germline, CDR1 is SGHAT and CDR2 is FQNNGV. V was shortened by 2 bases and J by 5 bases, with 16 bases between the two germline ends.

This clonotype appeared a few times. The germline gene is not matched at one end of the junction; a read error may be the cause. This chain joins TRBV20-1 and TRBJ1-2, with 8 bases matching TRBD1. CDR3 length: 14 amino acids. Germline V gene data show CDR1 as DFQATT and CDR2 as SNEGSKA (reference sequence). CDR3 sequence: CSARAQGAIHLAPF. The CDR3 DNA sequence: TGCAGTGCTAGAGCGCAGGGGGCGATCCACTTGGCACCCTTC.

The CDR3, as DNA: TGCGCCAGCAGCTTGAGCAGTTACACCGGGGAGCTGTTTTTT. This sequence encodes CASSLSSYTGELFF. J is TRBJ2-2 and V is TRBV5-1, with D hard to call. The CDR3 sequence is 14 residues long. Germline V gives CDR1 SGHRS, CDR2 YFSETQ. Trimming took 1 base from V and 3 from J, leaving 7 bases between them.

This clonotype has just a few counts. V gene TRBV20-1 combines with J gene TRBJ2-3; tentatively, D is TRBD1 (6 bases). Germline assignment: CDR1 DFQATT and CDR2 SNEGSKA (reference sequence). The CDR3 is 14 residues long. V gave up 2 bases and J gave up 1 base, with 10 bases separating them. The CDR3 loop is CSARINRGTDTQYF. DNA of the CDR3: TGCAGTGCTAGAATAAACAGGGGCACAGATACGCAGTATTTT.

This clonotype turned up a few times. CDR3 nucleotide sequence: TGCAGCGGGGAGCGACAAGAGACCCAGTACTTC. It encodes CSGERQETQYF. The chain is built from TRBV29-1 and TRBJ2-5; D perhaps matches TRBD2 (5 bases). The CDR3 covers 11 residues. Trimming left V 7 bases short and J 2 bases short, with 8 bases between. Germline V gene sequence: CDR1 SQVTM, CDR2 ANQGSEA. Supplemented by reference TRBV29-1 and TRBJ2-5, the full variable domain reads SAVISQKPSRDICQRGTSLTIQCQVDSQVTMMFWYRQQPGQSLTLIATANQGSEATYESGFVIDKFPISRPNLTFSTLTVSNMSPEDSSIYLCSGERQETQYFGPGTRLLVL.

The rearrangement joins TRBV5-1 to TRBJ1-4, with D maybe TRBD1 (6 bases). The ends were cut back, 4 bases at V and 7 bases at J, with 17 bases in the middle. The CDR3 spans 15 residues. Germline lookup yields CDR1 SGHRS and CDR2 YFSETQ. CDR3 in DNA: TGCGCCAGCAGCATCGCCGGGACACAAGCTGAAAAACTGTTTTTT. This codes for CASSIAGTQAEKLFF.

This clonotype appeared a few times. The chain employs TRBV5-1 and TRBJ1-5; 7 bases line up with TRBD1. Germline loops: CDR1 SGHRS, CDR2 YFSETQ. The length of the CDR3 is 15 residues. The V and J ends lost 1 base and 4 bases, in that order; junction bases with no gene match: 5. The CDR3 is CASSLLSGGNQPQHF. CDR3 bases: TGCGCCAGCAGCTTGTTGTCAGGGGGTAATCAGCCCCAGCATTTT.

This clonotype was picked up one time. The chain combines TRBV12-3 or TRBV12-4 with TRBJ2-4, with 13 bases that match TRBD2. Trimming took 2 bases from V and 3 from J; bases not matched to a gene: 10. The CDR3 covers 19 residues. CDR3 protein: CASSLFGTSGAYGKNIQYF. DNA for the CDR3: TGTGCCAGCAGTTTATTCGGGACTAGCGGGGCATATGGCAAAAACATTCAGTACTTC.

The chain combines TRBV20-1 with TRBJ2-2; 9 nucleotides line up with TRBD2. Trimming cost V 2 bases and J 5 bases; bases outside gene matches: 6. Per germline, CDR1 DFQATT and CDR2 SNEGSKA (reference sequence). The CDR3 is 15 residues long. As DNA, the CDR3 is TGCAGTGCTAGAATAGCGGGGGCGGGGACCGGGGAGCTGTTTTTT. Its protein is CSARIAGAGTGELFF.

The V gene is TRBV3-1, the J gene TRBJ2-5; D ambiguous. V dropped 3 bases and J dropped 0 bases, with 5 bases sitting between them. Looked up from germline, CDR1 is LGHDT and CDR2 is YNNKEL (reference sequence). The CDR3 spans 13 residues. CDR3 nucleotide sequence: TGTGCCAGCAGCCACAAGTACCAAGAGACCCAGTACTTC. Translation: CASSHKYQETQYF.

V is TRBV12-3 or TRBV12-4 and J is TRBJ2-7; the match to TRBD1 covers 7 bases. There are 13 residues in the CDR3. J was trimmed by 6 bases and V by 5 bases; bases with no gene match: 7. The CDR3 DNA is TGTGCCAGCAGTCGACAGGGTGAGGGCGAGCAGTACTTC. The encoded protein is CASSRQGEGEQYF.

This clonotype turned up a few times. The chain has TRBV29-1 and TRBJ2-5; perhaps D is TRBD1 or TRBD2 (5 bases each). Trimming removed 3 bases from V and 4 bases from J, with 12 bases in between. Per the germline V gene, CDR1 is SQVTM and CDR2 is ANQGSEA. The CDR3 loop spans 13 amino acids. The CDR3 sequence: CSVDPGRLETQYF. The CDR3 DNA sequence: TGCAGCGTTGATCCGGGACGTCTAGAGACCCAGTACTTC.

The chain employs TRBV7-9 and TRBJ2-3, with a tentative D call TRBD1 (5 bases). Per germline, CDR1 SEHNR and CDR2 FQNEAQ (reference sequence). The CDR3 extends over 14 amino acids. Trimming shortened V by 1 base and J by 10 bases, and 15 bases separated the two germline ends. DNA of the CDR3: TGTGCCAGCAGCTTAGACAGGCCGCGGAGCTCGCAGTATTTT. It is translated as CASSLDRPRSSQYF.

This clonotype was seen a handful of times. The chain is built from TRBV12-3 or TRBV12-4 and TRBJ2-5; D not certain. This CDR3 has 15 amino acids. With 4 bases removed from V and 5 bases from J, the gap between germline ends came to 17 bases. CDR3 loop: CASSSVTSFSETQYF. CDR3 bases: TGTGCCAGCAGTTCCGTTACCTCGTTTTCGGAGACCCAGTACTTC.

The V gene is TRBV10-2, the J gene TRBJ1-6; D is possibly TRBD1 (5 bases). CDR3 length: 15 residues. The V gene lost 2 bases and the J gene lost 2 bases, with 7 bases spanning the gap. The germline V gene encodes CDR1 WSHSY and CDR2 SAAADI. The CDR3 DNA follows: TGCGCCAGCAGTGAGCGGGGCCCCTATAATTCACCCCTCCACTTT. It encodes CASSERGPYNSPLHF.

As DNA, the CDR3 is TGTGCCAGCAGTTTACCGTACCCCAGCGCTGAGCAGTTCTTC. Its translation is CASSLPYPSAEQFF. The rearrangement joins TRBV12-3 or TRBV12-4 to TRBJ2-1; no definite D call. V gave up 2 bases and J gave up 9 bases, with 14 bases separating them. The CDR3 length is 14 residues.

This clonotype was recorded once. The CDR3 DNA reads TGTGCCAGCAGTTATGGAGACTCCTATAATTCACCCCTCCACTTT. Its translation: CASSYGDSYNSPLHF. The V gene is TRBV6-5, the J gene TRBJ1-6; no clear D. The CDR3 length is 15 residues. V dropped 3 bases and J dropped 0 bases, with 6 bases sitting between them. Germline CDR1 and CDR2: MNHEY and SVGAGI.

This clonotype was recorded many times. This chain connects TRBV20-1 to TRBJ2-2, with D unclear. Deletions cut 6 bases from V and 7 bases from J, with 15 bases between. Germline loops: CDR1 DFQATT, CDR2 SNEGSKA (reference sequence). The CDR3 sequence is 13 residues long. CDR3 sequence: CSAQWSSGGELFF. The CDR3 DNA reads TGCAGTGCCCAGTGGTCTTCGGGCGGGGAGCTGTTTTTT.